The text below deals with one T cell receptor (beta chain). Its antigen remains unidentified. This sample was taken from a study of shared clonotypes between healthy human individuals. In the study overall: Each donor's CD4 naive and CD4 memory cells filled three plates apiece, CD8 naive two, and CD8 memory one. Study results and caveats: In contrast to clonotypes shared by all four donors, non-shared clonotypes had lower generation probabilities. An expected dependence of interdonor clonotype sharing on sequencing depth was noted.

It was into CD45RA+ naive and CD45RA-negative memory subsets that the CD4+ cells were split. TCRdb's copy holds only in-frame clones and misses some; the assay was immunoSEQ multiplex PCR. The sample lists around 1,100,000 clones, roughly 80% occurring once. Germline lookup yields CDR1 MNHEY and CDR2 SMNVEV (reference sequence). Trimming took 3 bases from V and 5 from J; bases not matched to a gene: 4. The CDR3 contains 16 residues. This clonotype was obtained from a man in his late teens or twenties in good health. Some clones in this sample may be carry-over from other donors' samples. J is TRBJ2-3 and V is TRBV27; 14 bases agree with TRBD2. Sample: memory CD4+ T cells from PBMCs. Subset here: CD45RA-negative fraction. CDR3 protein: CASSLGLAGVRDTQYF. The CDR3, as DNA: TGTGCCAGCAGTTTGGGACTAGCGGGAGTCAGAGATACGCAGTATTTT.